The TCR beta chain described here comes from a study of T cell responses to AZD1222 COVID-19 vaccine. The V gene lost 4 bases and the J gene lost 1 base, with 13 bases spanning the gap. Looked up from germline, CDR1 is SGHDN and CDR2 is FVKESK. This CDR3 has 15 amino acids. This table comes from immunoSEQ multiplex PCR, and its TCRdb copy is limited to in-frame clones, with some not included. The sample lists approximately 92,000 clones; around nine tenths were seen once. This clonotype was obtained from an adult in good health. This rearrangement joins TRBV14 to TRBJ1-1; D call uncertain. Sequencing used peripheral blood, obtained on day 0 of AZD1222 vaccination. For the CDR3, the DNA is TGTGCCAGCAGCCTACCTGGAACCGGGAACACTGAAGCTTTCTTT. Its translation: CASSLPGTGNTEAFF.